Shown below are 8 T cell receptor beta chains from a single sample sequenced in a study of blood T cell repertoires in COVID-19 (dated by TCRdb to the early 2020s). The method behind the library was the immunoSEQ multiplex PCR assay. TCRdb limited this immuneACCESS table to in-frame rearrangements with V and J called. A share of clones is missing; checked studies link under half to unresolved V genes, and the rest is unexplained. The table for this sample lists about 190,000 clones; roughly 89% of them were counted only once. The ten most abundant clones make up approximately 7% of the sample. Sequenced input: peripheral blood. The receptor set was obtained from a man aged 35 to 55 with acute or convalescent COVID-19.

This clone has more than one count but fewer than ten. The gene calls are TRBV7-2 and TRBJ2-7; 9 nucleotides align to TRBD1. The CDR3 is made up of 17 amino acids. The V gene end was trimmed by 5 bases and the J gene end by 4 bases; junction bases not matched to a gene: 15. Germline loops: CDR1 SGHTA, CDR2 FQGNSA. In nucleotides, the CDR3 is TGTGCCAGCAGCGGAAGTCCGGGACAGGGTAGCCCTTACGAGCAGTACTTC. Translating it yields CASSGSPGQGSPYEQYF.

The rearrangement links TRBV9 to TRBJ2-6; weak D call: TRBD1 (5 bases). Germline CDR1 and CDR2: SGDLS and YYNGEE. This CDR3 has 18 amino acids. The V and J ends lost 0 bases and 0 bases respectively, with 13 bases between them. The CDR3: CASSVEGALISGANVLTF. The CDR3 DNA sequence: TGTGCCAGCAGCGTAGAAGGGGCCCTCATCTCTGGGGCCAACGTCCTGACTTTC.

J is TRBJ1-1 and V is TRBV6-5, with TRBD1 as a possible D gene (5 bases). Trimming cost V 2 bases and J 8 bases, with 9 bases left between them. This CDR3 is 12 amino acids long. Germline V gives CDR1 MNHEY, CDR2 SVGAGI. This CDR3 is CASSYRQGEAFF. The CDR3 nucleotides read TGTGCCAGCAGTTACCGCCAGGGCGAAGCTTTCTTT.

DNA for the CDR3: TGTGCCAGCAGTTCCCCACTGGACAGCCTAATCCTGTTTTTT. It is translated as CASSSPLDSLILFF. The J gene is TRBJ2-2, the V gene TRBV28; the D gene is possibly TRBD1 (6 bases). The ends were cut back, 4 bases at V and 14 bases at J, with 20 bases in the middle. Germline V gives CDR1 MDHEN, CDR2 SYDVKM. CDR3 size: 14 residues.

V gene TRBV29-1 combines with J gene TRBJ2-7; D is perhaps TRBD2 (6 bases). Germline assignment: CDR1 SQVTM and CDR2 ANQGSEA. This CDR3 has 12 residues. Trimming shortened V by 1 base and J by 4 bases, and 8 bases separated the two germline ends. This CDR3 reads CSVEGGGYEQYF. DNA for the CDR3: TGCAGCGTTGAAGGTGGGGGGTACGAGCAGTACTTC.

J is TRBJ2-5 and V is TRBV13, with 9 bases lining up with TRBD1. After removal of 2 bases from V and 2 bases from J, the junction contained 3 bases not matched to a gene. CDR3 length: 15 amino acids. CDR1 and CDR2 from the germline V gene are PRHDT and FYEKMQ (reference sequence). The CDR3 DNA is TGTGCCAGCAGCTTATGGGGGACAGGGCAAGAGACCCAGTACTTC. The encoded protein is CASSLWGTGQETQYF.

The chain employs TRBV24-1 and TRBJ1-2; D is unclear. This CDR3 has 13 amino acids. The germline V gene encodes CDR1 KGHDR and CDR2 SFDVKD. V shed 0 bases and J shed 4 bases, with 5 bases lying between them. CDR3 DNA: TGTGCCACCAGTGATTTGGACACCTATGGCTACACCTTC. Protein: CATSDLDTYGYTF.

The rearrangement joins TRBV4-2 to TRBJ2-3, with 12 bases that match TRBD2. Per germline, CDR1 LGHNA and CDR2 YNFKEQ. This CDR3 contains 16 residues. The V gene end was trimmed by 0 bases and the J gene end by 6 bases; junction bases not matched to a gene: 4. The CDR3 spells CASSQETSGGPDTQYF. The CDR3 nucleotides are TGTGCCAGCAGCCAAGAGACTAGCGGGGGACCCGATACGCAGTATTTT.